This T cell receptor beta chain was found in a study of CD8+ T cells in alopecia areata. Study details: Among treated patients, oral tofacitinib was administered at 5 to 10 mg twice daily.

Germline CDR1 reads SNHLY; CDR2 reads FYNNEI. Trimming shortened V by 6 bases and J by 1 base, and 10 bases separated the two germline ends. The CDR3 length is 14 residues. The sample holds a few counts of this clone. As yet, its antigen is unknown. Treatment noted: oral pan-JAK inhibitor, 5-10 mg twice daily. CD4+ and CD8+ T cells were sorted from PBMCs. Sequencing templates came from extracted RNA that was reverse transcribed into cDNA. Profiled with immunoSEQ multiplex PCR; TCRdb holds only in-frame clones, not every one. The table includes nearly 110,000 clones, 65% to 85% detected once. Study observations and caveats: When scalp samples are sequenced, resident alphabeta T cells of normal skin are also captured. Scalp lesions, especially in alopecia totalis/universalis, had higher clonality than normal scalp.

The chain employs TRBV2 and TRBJ2-1; perhaps TRBD2 as D (6 bases). This specimen was CD8+ T cells sorted from blood, taken at week 24, from a patient treated with tofacitinib. The receptor was derived from a human donor with alopecia areata. CDR3 coding DNA: TGTGCCAGCAGCCAGCGGGCTTCCTACAATGAGCAGTTCTTC. This codes for CASSQRASYNEQFF.